The 22 T cell receptor beta chains below all came from one sample that was sequenced in a study of control samples from healthy donors and cancer patients. TCRdb keeps only in-frame clones here, not all; method: immunoSEQ multiplex PCR. Of 150,000 to 200,000 clones in the sample, about 91% were seen once. The sequenced sample consisted of blood. These receptor sequences come from a young man in good health.

The V call is TRBV29-1, the J call TRBJ1-1; a possible D gene is TRBD1 (6 bases). CDR3 size: 12 residues. V gave up 6 bases and J gave up 1 base, with 9 bases separating them. Germline values: CDR1 SQVTM, CDR2 ANQGSEA. For the CDR3, the DNA is TGCAGCGTGGGGGCGGGGAACACTGAAGCTTTCTTT. Translation: CSVGAGNTEAFF.

Worth noting for this clone: A junction boundary mismatches the germline segment, possibly from a read error. The rearrangement uses TRBV7-7 and TRBJ2-5; D may be TRBD1 (5 bases). This CDR3 comprises 13 residues. Germline V gene sequence: CDR1 SSHAT, CDR2 FNYEAQ (reference sequence). CDR3 sequence: CASSLSTEETQYF. CDR3 nucleotides: TGTGCTAGCAGCTTATCGACAGAAGAGACCCAGTACTTC.

In the case of this clone: Sequence at one end of the junction differs from germline and may be a read error. V is TRBV5-4 and J is TRBJ1-2; 7 nucleotides agree with TRBD1. Germline V gives CDR1 SGHNT, CDR2 YYREEE (reference sequence). The CDR3 covers 16 residues. The CDR3 protein is CASNLVGGTAAYGYTF. For the CDR3, the DNA is TGTGCCAGCAACTTGGTGGGTGGGACAGCCGCCTATGGCTACACCTTC.

A single count supports this clone. This chain connects TRBV7-2 to TRBJ2-2; TRBD1 aligns across 12 bases. From germline, CDR1 is SGHTA and CDR2 FQGNSA. Germline trimming cut 6 bases from V and 13 bases from J; bases unmatched to any gene: 12. The CDR3 covers 15 residues. The CDR3 sequence is CASSGGTGGSRWLFF. DNA for the CDR3: TGTGCCAGCAGTGGGGGGACAGGGGGCTCTCGGTGGCTGTTTTTT.

This rearrangement joins TRBV28 to TRBJ1-1; no firm D call. Trimming stripped 3 bases from V and 5 bases from J, with 13 bases between. Germline CDR1 and CDR2: MDHEN and SYDVKM. The CDR3 consists of 14 residues. CDR3: CASSFPRDGTEAFF. DNA of the CDR3: TGTGCCAGCAGTTTTCCCCGGGATGGGACTGAAGCTTTCTTT.

The chain combines TRBV5-6 with TRBJ2-3; 7 bases are a match to TRBD2. The CDR3 has 14 residues. Germline assignment: CDR1 SGHDT and CDR2 YYEEEE. V lost 6 bases to trimming and J lost 1 base; unmatched junction nucleotides: 5. Written as DNA, the CDR3 is TGTGCCAGCAACATCGGACTAGGCACAGATACGCAGTATTTT. Encoded protein: CASNIGLGTDTQYF.

This sequence joins TRBV11-2 and TRBJ1-4, with 8 bases that match TRBD1. Losses at the gene ends were 5 bases for V and 1 base for J; bases not matched to a gene: 3. Germline loops: CDR1 SGHAT, CDR2 FQNNGV. The CDR3 sequence is 15 residues long. Here the CDR3 DNA reads TGTGCCAGCAGCACCGACAGGGGAACTAATGAAAAACTGTTTTTT. It translates to CASSTDRGTNEKLFF.

This clone was seen once. The V and J genes are TRBV29-1 and TRBJ1-1, with D unresolved. The CDR3 contains 12 residues. V lost 7 bases, J lost 2 bases, and 11 bases lay in between. CDR1 SQVTM and CDR2 ANQGSEA come from the germline V gene. The CDR3 region is CSASDGNTEAFF. In DNA form, the CDR3 reads TGCAGCGCCTCTGACGGCAACACTGAAGCTTTCTTT.

The V call is TRBV6-2 or TRBV6-3, the J call TRBJ2-3; D not certain. The germline V and J ends were trimmed by 3 bases and 4 bases, with 11 bases remaining between them. Germline assignment: CDR1 MNHEY and CDR2 SVGEGT. This CDR3 comprises 14 residues. The CDR3 nucleotides read TGTGCCAGCAGTTATATCCCCCGGGCAGATACGCAGTATTTT. Translating gives CASSYIPRADTQYF.

V usage is TRBV5-5 and J usage is TRBJ2-2, with D maybe TRBD1 (5 bases). From germline, CDR1 is SGHKS and CDR2 YYEKEE (reference sequence). The CDR3 spans 14 residues. V was cut by 8 bases and J by 5 bases, with 16 bases left in between. CDR3 residues: CASTPDPGTGELFF. The CDR3 coding sequence is TGTGCCAGTACACCGGACCCAGGGACCGGGGAGCTGTTTTTT.

CDR3 sequence (DNA): TGTGCCAGCAAAAGGGACATCGTTACCGGGGAGCTGTTTTTT. Translated: CASKRDIVTGELFF. This chain joins TRBV2 and TRBJ2-2; D is possibly TRBD1 (6 bases). The CDR3 length is 14 residues. V was shortened by 7 bases and J by 5 bases, with 14 bases between the two germline ends. In germline, CDR1 is SNHLY, CDR2 FYNNEI.

J is TRBJ1-3 and V is TRBV28; D gene unclear. The germline CDR1 and CDR2 sequences are MDHEN and SYDVKM. The CDR3 is made up of 15 amino acids. The ends were cut back, 5 bases at V and 1 base at J, with 12 bases in the middle. This chain's CDR3 is CASSGGIGSGNTIYF. For the CDR3, the DNA is TGTGCCAGCAGTGGAGGAATCGGGTCTGGAAACACCATATATTTT. Full variable domain (remainder filled in from reference TRBV28 and TRBJ1-3): DVKVTQSSRYLVKRTGEKVFLECVQDMDHENMFWYRQDPGLGLRLIYFSYDVKMKEKGDIPEGYSVSREKKERFSLILESASTNQTSMYLCASSGGIGSGNTIYFGEGSWLTVV.

The chain recombines TRBV14 with TRBJ2-1; 10 bases line up with TRBD1. The germline V gene encodes CDR1 SGHDN and CDR2 FVKESK. CDR3 size: 13 residues. V lost 5 bases, J lost 8 bases, and 3 bases stayed unmatched. The CDR3 spells CASSGGQGYEQFF. CDR3 nucleotide sequence: TGTGCCAGCAGCGGGGGACAGGGGTATGAGCAGTTCTTC. The whole variable domain, filled in from reference TRBV14 and TRBJ2-1, reads EAGVTQFPSHSVIEKGQTVTLRCDPISGHDNLYWYRRVMGKEIKFLLHFVKESKQDESGMPNNRFLAERTGGTYSTLKVQPAELEDSGVYFCASSGGQGYEQFFGPGTRLTVL.

The rearrangement joins TRBV19 to TRBJ2-7; 7 nucleotides line up with TRBD1. This CDR3 has 13 residues. CDR1 is LNHDA and CDR2 is SQIVND in the germline V gene (reference sequence). V was pared by 8 bases and J by 5 bases, with 9 bases of the junction left unmatched. In nucleotides, the CDR3 is TGTGCCAGTGCCTTGACAGGGTTGAACGAGCAGTACTTC. This translates into CASALTGLNEQYF. Full variable domain (remainder filled in from reference TRBV19 and TRBJ2-7): DGGITQSPKYLFRKEGQNVTLSCEQNLNHDAMYWYRQDPGQGLRLIYYSQIVNDFQKGDIAEGYSVSREKKESFPLTVTSAQKNPTAFYLCASALTGLNEQYFGPGTRLTVT.

This chain connects TRBV27 to TRBJ1-5; D unresolved. The ends were cut back, 7 bases at V and 0 bases at J, with 19 bases in the middle. The CDR3 extends over 17 amino acids. Per germline, CDR1 MNHEY and CDR2 SMNVEV (reference sequence). CDR3 amino acids: CASITPRSTYSNQPQHF. The DNA of the CDR3 is TGTGCCAGCATCACGCCTCGAAGTACCTATAGCAATCAGCCCCAGCATTTT.

This clone was detected once. The chain joins TRBV19 to TRBJ2-2, with 9 bases matching TRBD2. This CDR3 contains 15 residues. Germline V gene sequence: CDR1 LNHDA, CDR2 SQIVND (reference sequence). V shed 3 bases, J shed 2 bases, and the junction held 1 base outside the gene matches. The CDR3 protein is CASSMGTSNTGELFF. CDR3 nucleotide sequence: TGTGCCAGTAGTATGGGGACTAGCAACACCGGGGAGCTGTTTTTT.

This clone has just a few counts. The chain is built from TRBV5-1 and TRBJ2-2; maybe TRBD1 (6 bases). V was pared by 4 bases and J by 1 base, with 8 bases between. The CDR3 spans 14 residues. Germline V gives CDR1 SGHRS, CDR2 YFSETQ. Written as DNA, the CDR3 is TGCGCCAGCAGCCCGGGACAGAACACCGGGGAGCTGTTTTTT. Protein product: CASSPGQNTGELFF.

CDR3 sequence reads: CATSDTTGGGETQYF. For the CDR3, the DNA is TGTGCCACCAGTGATACAACAGGGGGCGGGGAGACCCAGTACTTC. The J gene is TRBJ2-5, the V gene TRBV24-1, with 9 bases that match TRBD1. The V gene's germline CDR1 is KGHDR and CDR2 SFDVKD. V was clipped by 3 bases and J by 5 bases; unmatched bases: 6. The CDR3 has 15 residues.

V is TRBV28 and J is TRBJ1-6; no firm D call. The CDR3 sequence is 13 residues long. The V end lost 8 bases, the J end lost 0 bases, and 5 bases lay between the germline ends. Germline-derived CDR1 and CDR2 are MDHEN and SYDVKM. CDR3 sequence (DNA): TGTGCCAGCCTGAACTCCTATAATTCACCCCTCCACTTT. Translated: CASLNSYNSPLHF.

The V and J genes are TRBV7-9 and TRBJ2-1; TRBD1 agrees at 8 bases. CDR1 is SEHNR, CDR2 FQNEAQ, per germline (reference sequence). The V segment lost 1 base and the J segment 14 bases; nucleotides outside the gene matches: 7. This CDR3 is built from 13 residues. CDR3 nucleotides: TGTGCCAGCAGCTTAGTACGAGGACAGGGAAAGTTCTTC. Protein: CASSLVRGQGKFF.

The chain couples TRBV6-2 or TRBV6-3 to TRBJ1-1; no definite D call. This CDR3 region has 15 residues. Per germline, CDR1 MNHEY and CDR2 SVGEGT. The V end lost 5 bases, the J end lost 5 bases, and 18 bases lay between the germline ends. CDR3 nucleotide sequence: TGTGCCAGCAGTGCCAACCTCGTAGGGAGGACTGAAGCTTTCTTT. Translation gives CASSANLVGRTEAFF.

V gene TRBV5-5 combines with J gene TRBJ2-7; D is possibly TRBD2 (6 bases). The CDR3 sequence is 16 residues long. Germline-derived CDR1 and CDR2 are SGHKS and YYEKEE (reference sequence). Trimming left V 4 bases short and J 3 bases short, with 20 bases between. CDR3 DNA: TGTGCCAGCAGCACCCGGGGAGGAGGAAAAAACTACGAGCAGTACTTC. Protein: CASSTRGGGKNYEQYF.